Shown below are 17 T cell receptor beta chains from a single sample sequenced in a study of blood T cells in healthy people across ages. For the second PCR, which ran for about 7 to 11 cycles, a sample-barcoded 5' primer and a J-beta primer mix were used. Each CDR3 protein is one row after TCRdb ran MiXCR on the 5' RACE reads. The top ten clones hold about a fifth of a sample with about a million distinct CDR3 sequences, roughly 51% of them seen once. The sample was blood. The receptors come from a woman aged 55-69 years in good health.

The rearrangement uses TRBV12-3 or TRBV12-4 and TRBJ2-5, with TRBD2 as a possible D gene (6 bases). The V gene lost 4 bases and the J gene lost 6 bases, with 9 bases spanning the gap. This CDR3 comprises 12 residues. Written as DNA, the CDR3 is TGTGCCAGCAGTTCTAGCGTCAAGACCCAGTACTTC. This sequence encodes CASSSSVKTQYF.

This rearrangement joins TRBV27 to TRBJ2-2; D remains ambiguous. Germline V lookup: CDR1 MNHEY, CDR2 SMNVEV (reference sequence). V was cut by 0 bases and J by 8 bases, with 7 bases left in between. The CDR3 covers 13 residues. This chain's CDR3 is CASSLSGFGELFF. The CDR3, as DNA: TGTGCCAGCAGTTTATCGGGGTTTGGGGAGCTGTTTTTT.

This clonotype was observed once. The chain couples TRBV11-1 to TRBJ2-1; weak D call: TRBD1 (6 bases). This CDR3 spans 16 amino acids. The germline V gene has CDR1 SGHAT and CDR2 FQDESV (reference sequence). V lost 6 bases to trimming and J lost 5 bases, with 20 bases between them. The chain's CDR3 is CASSFLVGTLNNEQFF. CDR3 sequence (DNA): TGTGCCAGCAGTTTTTTAGTCGGGACACTTAACAATGAGCAGTTCTTC.

V is TRBV5-1 and J is TRBJ1-1; tentatively, D is TRBD1 (5 bases). V was pared by 0 bases and J by 6 bases, with 15 bases between. CDR1 and CDR2 from the germline V gene are SGHRS and YFSETQ. CDR3 length equals 15 residues. CDR3 nucleotide sequence: TGCGCCAGCAGCTTGGCCGGGGGTCGTGGTTCTGAAGCTTTCTTT. It codes for CASSLAGGRGSEAFF.

This clonotype was observed a single time. This chain connects TRBV6-5 to TRBJ2-6; either TRBD1 or TRBD2 may fit D (5 bases each). CDR1 is MNHEY and CDR2 is SVGAGI in the germline V gene. V gave up 7 bases and J gave up 2 bases, with 12 bases separating them. CDR3 length: 15 amino acids. CDR3 DNA: TGTGCCAGCAAGAGGGGACGGACTGGGGCCAACGTCCTGACTTTC. It specifies CASKRGRTGANVLTF.

The chain uses TRBV4-2 and TRBJ2-2, with D possibly TRBD2 on 5 matching bases. CDR1 and CDR2 (germline): LGHNA, YNFKEQ. V dropped 0 bases and J dropped 5 bases, with 10 bases sitting between them. This CDR3 region has 15 residues. The CDR3 reads CASSQEGRGTGELFF. The CDR3 DNA reads TGTGCCAGCAGCCAAGAAGGACGAGGGACCGGGGAGCTGTTTTTT.

V gene TRBV29-1 combines with J gene TRBJ2-3, with 10 nucleotides matching TRBD2. From germline, CDR1 is SQVTM and CDR2 ANQGSEA. The CDR3 extends over 16 amino acids. J lost 3 bases, V lost 4 bases, and 10 bases had no gene match. The CDR3 reads CSVGPLAGEVTDTQYF. The CDR3 nucleotides are TGCAGCGTTGGGCCTCTAGCGGGAGAGGTGACAGATACGCAGTATTTT.

The CDR3 is CASSYGTSVSTDTQYF. The CDR3 DNA is TGTGCCAGCAGTTACGGGACTAGCGTTAGCACAGATACGCAGTATTTT. The rearrangement joins TRBV6-5 to TRBJ2-3; 10 positions agree with TRBD2. The CDR3 loop spans 16 amino acids. J lost 0 bases, V lost 2 bases, and 2 bases had no gene match. Germline assignment: CDR1 MNHEY and CDR2 SVGAGI.

This chain joins TRBV6-6 and TRBJ2-6; the D is unclear. Germline V gives CDR1 MNHNY, CDR2 SVGAGI (reference sequence). Trimming left V 6 bases short and J 0 bases short, with 15 bases between. This CDR3 has 17 residues. The CDR3 loop is CASSKGGSHSGANVLTF. DNA of the CDR3: TGTGCCAGCAGCAAGGGTGGCTCTCACTCTGGGGCCAACGTCCTGACTTTC.

This clonotype appeared many times. The V gene is TRBV6-2 or TRBV6-3, the J gene TRBJ2-7; no clear D. The ends were cut back, 7 bases at V and 5 bases at J, with 18 bases in the middle. Germline V gene sequence: CDR1 MNHEY, CDR2 SVGEGT. The CDR3 totals 14 residues. CDR3: CASTPGSSADEQYF. The CDR3, as DNA: TGTGCCAGCACTCCGGGCTCCTCTGCGGACGAGCAGTACTTC.

This clonotype was counted ten times or more. The V and J genes are TRBV29-1 and TRBJ2-4; D is possibly TRBD2 (6 bases). The CDR3 is 15 amino acids. Germline V gene lookup returns CDR1 SQVTM and CDR2 ANQGSEA. V dropped 7 bases and J dropped 3 bases, with 19 bases sitting between them. CDR3 DNA: TGCAGCGCCGTGTCGCCCGGAGGGGTCAAAAACATTCAGTACTTC. Translated: CSAVSPGGVKNIQYF.

This chain links TRBV4-2 with TRBJ2-1; TRBD2 aligns across 11 bases. V dropped 4 bases and J dropped 7; count of bases not matched to a gene: 6. The CDR3 is made up of 15 amino acids. Germline CDR1 is LGHNA and CDR2 is YNFKEQ. Here the CDR3 reads CASSPIAGGLNEQFF. CDR3 sequence (DNA): TGTGCCAGCAGCCCCATAGCGGGAGGGTTGAATGAGCAGTTCTTC.

V and J are TRBV24-1 and TRBJ2-3; 8 nucleotides agree with TRBD2. V was clipped by 4 bases and J by 5 bases; unmatched bases: 13. CDR1 is KGHDR, CDR2 SFDVKD, per germline. The CDR3 sequence is 17 residues long. CDR3 sequence: CATSDSRLAQIRDTQYF. Written as DNA, the CDR3 is TGTGCCACCAGTGACTCCCGACTAGCGCAAATTAGAGATACGCAGTATTTT.

The V and J genes are TRBV7-9 and TRBJ2-2, with D uncertain. The CDR3 runs 15 residues. CDR1 is SEHNR and CDR2 is FQNEAQ in the germline V gene (reference sequence). Trimming cost V 5 bases and J 4 bases, with 14 bases left between them. The CDR3 protein is CASSATRGSTGELFF. The CDR3 nucleotides read TGTGCCAGCAGCGCTACTCGAGGAAGCACCGGGGAGCTGTTTTTT.

V is TRBV24-1 and J is TRBJ2-7; TRBD1 matches 8 bases. The CDR3 contains 14 residues. The germline gives CDR1 KGHDR, CDR2 SFDVKD. The ends lost 6 bases at V and 3 bases at J; junction bases unmatched: 6. The CDR3 DNA is TGTGCCACCAGTAAAGGACAGGGAAACTACGAGCAGTACTTC. As protein: CATSKGQGNYEQYF.

This chain links TRBV7-2 with TRBJ2-5, with no clear D. The CDR3 is made up of 13 amino acids. CDR1 and CDR2 (germline): SGHTA, FQGNSA. The V end was cut by 5 bases, the J end by 5 bases, with 12 bases between. DNA for the CDR3: TGTGCCAGCAGCCCCGCGCCGGTGGAGACCCAGTACTTC. Translated: CASSPAPVETQYF.

V and J are TRBV18 and TRBJ2-5; 8 bases map to TRBD1. From germline, CDR1 is KGHSH and CDR2 LQKENI. CDR3 length equals 16 residues. Losses at the gene ends were 2 bases for V and 11 bases for J; bases not matched to a gene: 16. The CDR3 region is CASSPTKTGVYNEQYF. CDR3 nucleotides: TGTGCCAGCTCACCAACTAAGACAGGGGTCTACAATGAGCAGTACTTC.